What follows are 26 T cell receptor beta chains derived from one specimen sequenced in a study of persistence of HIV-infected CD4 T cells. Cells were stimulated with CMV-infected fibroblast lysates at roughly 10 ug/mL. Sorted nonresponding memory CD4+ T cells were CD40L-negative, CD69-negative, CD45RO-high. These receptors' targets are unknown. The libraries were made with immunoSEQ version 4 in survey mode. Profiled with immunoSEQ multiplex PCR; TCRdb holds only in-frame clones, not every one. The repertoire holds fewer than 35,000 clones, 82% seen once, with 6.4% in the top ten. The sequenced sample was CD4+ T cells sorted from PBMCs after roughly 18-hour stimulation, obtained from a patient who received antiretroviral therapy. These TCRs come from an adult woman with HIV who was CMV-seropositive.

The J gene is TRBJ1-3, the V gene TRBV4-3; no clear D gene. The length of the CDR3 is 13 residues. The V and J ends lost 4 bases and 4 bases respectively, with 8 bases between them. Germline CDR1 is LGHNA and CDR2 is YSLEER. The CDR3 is CASSPDTGNTIYF. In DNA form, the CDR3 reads TGCGCCAGCAGCCCCGACACGGGAAACACCATATATTTT.

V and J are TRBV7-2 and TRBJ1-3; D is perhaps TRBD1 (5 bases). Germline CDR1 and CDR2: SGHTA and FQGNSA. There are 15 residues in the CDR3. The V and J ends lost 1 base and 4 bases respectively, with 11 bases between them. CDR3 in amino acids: CASSLEGLLGNTIYF. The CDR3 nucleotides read TGTGCCAGCAGCTTAGAGGGGTTATTAGGAAACACCATATATTTT.

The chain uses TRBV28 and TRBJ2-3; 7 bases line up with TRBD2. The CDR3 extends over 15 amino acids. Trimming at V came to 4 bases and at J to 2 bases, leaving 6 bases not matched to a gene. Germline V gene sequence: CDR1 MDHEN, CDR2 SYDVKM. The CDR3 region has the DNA TGTGCCAGCAGTTGGAGCGGGGCACACACAGATACGCAGTATTTT. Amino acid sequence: CASSWSGAHTDTQYF.

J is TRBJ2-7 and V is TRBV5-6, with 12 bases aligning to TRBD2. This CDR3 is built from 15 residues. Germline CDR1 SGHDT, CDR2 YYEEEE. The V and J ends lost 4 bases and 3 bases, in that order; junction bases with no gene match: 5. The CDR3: CASSALAGGRYEQYF. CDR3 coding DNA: TGTGCCAGCAGCGCACTAGCGGGAGGCCGCTACGAGCAGTACTTC.

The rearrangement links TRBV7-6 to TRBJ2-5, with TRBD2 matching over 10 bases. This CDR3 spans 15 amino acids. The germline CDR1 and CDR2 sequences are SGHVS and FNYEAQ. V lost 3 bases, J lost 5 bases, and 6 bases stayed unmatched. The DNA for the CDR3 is TGTGCCAGCAGCTTTGTAGCGGGAGGCGACGAGACCCAGTACTTC. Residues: CASSFVAGGDETQYF.

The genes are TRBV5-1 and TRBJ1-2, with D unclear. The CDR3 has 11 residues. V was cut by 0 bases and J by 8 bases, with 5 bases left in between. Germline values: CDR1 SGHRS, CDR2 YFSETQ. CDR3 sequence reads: CASSLGVGYTF. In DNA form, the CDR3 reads TGCGCCAGCAGCTTGGGGGTCGGCTACACCTTC.

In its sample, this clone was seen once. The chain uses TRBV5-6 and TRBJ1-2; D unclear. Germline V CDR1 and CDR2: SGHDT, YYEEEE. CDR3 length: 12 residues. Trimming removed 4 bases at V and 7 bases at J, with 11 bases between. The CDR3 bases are TGTGCCAGCAGCCTCACGCATGCTGGCTACACCTTC. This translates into CASSLTHAGYTF.

As DNA, the CDR3 is TGTGCCAGCAGTGAAGCACTGGGCTTCTCCGGTAACACTGAAGCTTTCTTT. Protein product: CASSEALGFSGNTEAFF. The genes are TRBV6-1 and TRBJ1-1; no reliable D call. V dropped 0 bases and J dropped 2 bases, with 16 bases sitting between them. This CDR3 is built from 17 residues. CDR1 and CDR2 (germline): MNHNS, SASEGT.

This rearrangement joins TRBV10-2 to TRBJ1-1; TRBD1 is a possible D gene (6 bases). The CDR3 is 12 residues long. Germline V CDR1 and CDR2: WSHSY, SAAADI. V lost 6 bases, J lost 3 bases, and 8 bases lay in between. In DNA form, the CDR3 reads TGCGCCAGCAGACGACAGGACACTGAAGCTTTCTTT. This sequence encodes CASRRQDTEAFF.

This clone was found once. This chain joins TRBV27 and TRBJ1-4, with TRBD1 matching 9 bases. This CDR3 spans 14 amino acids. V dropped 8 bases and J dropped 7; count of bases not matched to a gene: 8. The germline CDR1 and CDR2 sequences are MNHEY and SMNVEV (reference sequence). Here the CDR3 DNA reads TGTGCCAGCGGTCCGACAGGGGGGGTTGAAAAACTGTTTTTT. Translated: CASGPTGGVEKLFF.

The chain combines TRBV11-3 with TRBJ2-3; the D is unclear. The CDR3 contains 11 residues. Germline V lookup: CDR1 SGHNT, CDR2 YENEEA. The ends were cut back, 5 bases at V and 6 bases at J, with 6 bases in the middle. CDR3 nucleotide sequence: TGTGCCAGCAGCCGGCGGGATACGCAGTATTTT. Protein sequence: CASSRRDTQYF.

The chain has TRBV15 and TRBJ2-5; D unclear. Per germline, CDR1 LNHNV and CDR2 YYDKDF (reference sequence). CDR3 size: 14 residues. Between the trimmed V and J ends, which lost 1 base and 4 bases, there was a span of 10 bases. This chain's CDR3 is CATSRVGFTETQYF. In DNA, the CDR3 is TGTGCCACCAGCAGAGTGGGTTTTACAGAGACCCAGTACTTC.

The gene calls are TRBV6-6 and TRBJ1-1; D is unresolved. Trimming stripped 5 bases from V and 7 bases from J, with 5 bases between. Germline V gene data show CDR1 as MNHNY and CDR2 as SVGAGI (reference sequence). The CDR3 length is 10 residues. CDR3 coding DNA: TGTGCCAGCAGTACGCATGAAGCTTTCTTT. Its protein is CASSTHEAFF.

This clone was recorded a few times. The CDR3 nucleotides read TGTGCCAGCAGCGTAGCGAGTGGGTCGGGGAGCTCCTACAATGAGCAGTTCTTC. Translated, it gives CASSVASGSGSSYNEQFF. The chain uses TRBV9 and TRBJ2-1; D is perhaps TRBD2 (5 bases). V dropped 0 bases and J dropped 0 bases, with 16 bases sitting between them. Germline V CDR1 and CDR2: SGDLS, YYNGEE. CDR3 length: 18 amino acids.

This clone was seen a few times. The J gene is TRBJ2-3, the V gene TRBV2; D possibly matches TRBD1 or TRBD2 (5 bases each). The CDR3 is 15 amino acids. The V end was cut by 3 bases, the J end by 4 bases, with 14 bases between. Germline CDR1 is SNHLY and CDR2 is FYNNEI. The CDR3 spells CASSEESRGADTQYF. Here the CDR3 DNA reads TGTGCCAGCAGTGAGGAGAGTCGAGGGGCAGATACGCAGTATTTT. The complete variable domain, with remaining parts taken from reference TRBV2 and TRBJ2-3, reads EPEVTQTPSHQVTQMGQEVILRCVPISNHLYFYWYRQILGQKVEFLVSFYNNEISEKSEIFDDQFSVERPDGSNFTLKIRSTKLEDSAMYFCASSEESRGADTQYFGPGTRLTVL.

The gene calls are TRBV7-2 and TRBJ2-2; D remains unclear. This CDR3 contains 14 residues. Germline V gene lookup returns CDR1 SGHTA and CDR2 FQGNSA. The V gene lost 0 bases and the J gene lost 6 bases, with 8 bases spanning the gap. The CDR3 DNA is TGTGCCAGCAGCTTAGCGTCTAGATCCGGGGAGCTGTTTTTT. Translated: CASSLASRSGELFF. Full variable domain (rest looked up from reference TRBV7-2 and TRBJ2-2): GAGVSQSPSNKVTEKGKDVELRCDPISGHTALYWYRQSLGQGLEFLIYFQGNSAPDKSGLPSDRFSAERTGGSVSTLTIQRTQQEDSAVYLCASSLASRSGELFFGEGSRLTVL.

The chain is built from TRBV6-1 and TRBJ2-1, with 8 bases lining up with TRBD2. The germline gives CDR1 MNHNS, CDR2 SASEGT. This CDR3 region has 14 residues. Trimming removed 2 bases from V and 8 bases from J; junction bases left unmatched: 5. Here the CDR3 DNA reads TGTGCCAGCAGTGAACGGGGGGGCGGTGATGAGCAGTTCTTC. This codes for CASSERGGGDEQFF.

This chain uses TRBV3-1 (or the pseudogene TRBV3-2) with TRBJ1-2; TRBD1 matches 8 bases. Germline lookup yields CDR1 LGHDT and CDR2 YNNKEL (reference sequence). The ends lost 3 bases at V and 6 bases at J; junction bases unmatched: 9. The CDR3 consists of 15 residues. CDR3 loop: CASSHRGRRQDGYTF. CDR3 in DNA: TGTGCCAGCAGCCACAGGGGGCGAAGACAGGATGGCTACACCTTC.

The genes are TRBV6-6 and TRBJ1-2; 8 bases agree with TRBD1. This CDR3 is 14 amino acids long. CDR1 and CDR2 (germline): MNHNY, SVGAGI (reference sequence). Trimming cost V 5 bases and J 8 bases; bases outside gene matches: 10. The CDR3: CASSQPGQAAGYTF. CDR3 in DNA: TGTGCCAGCAGTCAGCCGGGACAGGCAGCCGGCTACACCTTC.

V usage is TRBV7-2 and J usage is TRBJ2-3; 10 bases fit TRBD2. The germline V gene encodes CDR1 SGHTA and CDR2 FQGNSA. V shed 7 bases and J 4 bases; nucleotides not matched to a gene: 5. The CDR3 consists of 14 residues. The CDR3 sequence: CASTLAGVSDTQYF. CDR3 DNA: TGTGCCAGCACCCTAGCGGGAGTTTCAGATACGCAGTATTTT. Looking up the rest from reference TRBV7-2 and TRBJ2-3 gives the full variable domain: GAGVSQSPSNKVTEKGKDVELRCDPISGHTALYWYRQSLGQGLEFLIYFQGNSAPDKSGLPSDRFSAERTGGSVSTLTIQRTQQEDSAVYLCASTLAGVSDTQYFGPGTRLTVL.

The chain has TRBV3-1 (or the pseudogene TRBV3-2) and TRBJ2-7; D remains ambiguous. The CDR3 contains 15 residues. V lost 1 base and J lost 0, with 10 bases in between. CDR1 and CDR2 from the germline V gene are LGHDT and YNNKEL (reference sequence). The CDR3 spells CASSQGRKVSYEQYF. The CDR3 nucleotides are TGTGCCAGCAGCCAAGGTCGAAAAGTCTCCTACGAGCAGTACTTC.

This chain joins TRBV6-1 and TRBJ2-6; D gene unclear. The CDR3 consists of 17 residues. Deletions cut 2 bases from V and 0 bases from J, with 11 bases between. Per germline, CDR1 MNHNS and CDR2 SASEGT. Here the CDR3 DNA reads TGTGCCAGCAGTGAACAAGCACAGAGCTCTGGGGCCAACGTCCTGACTTTC. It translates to CASSEQAQSSGANVLTF.

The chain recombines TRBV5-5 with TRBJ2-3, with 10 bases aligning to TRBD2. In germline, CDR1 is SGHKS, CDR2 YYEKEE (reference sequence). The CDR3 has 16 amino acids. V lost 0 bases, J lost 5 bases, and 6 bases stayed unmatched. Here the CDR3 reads CASSLVLAGGVDTQYF. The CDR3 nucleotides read TGTGCCAGCAGCTTGGTGTTAGCGGGGGGCGTAGATACGCAGTATTTT.

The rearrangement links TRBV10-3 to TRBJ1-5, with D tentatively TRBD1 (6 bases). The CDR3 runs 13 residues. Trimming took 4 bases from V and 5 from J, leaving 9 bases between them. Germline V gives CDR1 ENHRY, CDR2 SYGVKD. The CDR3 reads CAISVKGDQPQHF. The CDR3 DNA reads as TGTGCCATCAGTGTGAAGGGGGATCAGCCCCAGCATTTT.

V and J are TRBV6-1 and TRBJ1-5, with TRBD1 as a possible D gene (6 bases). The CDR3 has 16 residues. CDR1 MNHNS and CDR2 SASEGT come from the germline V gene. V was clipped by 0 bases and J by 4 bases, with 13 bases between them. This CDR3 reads CASSEAGRGWNQPQHF. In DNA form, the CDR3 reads TGTGCCAGCAGTGAAGCTGGCAGGGGTTGGAATCAGCCCCAGCATTTT.

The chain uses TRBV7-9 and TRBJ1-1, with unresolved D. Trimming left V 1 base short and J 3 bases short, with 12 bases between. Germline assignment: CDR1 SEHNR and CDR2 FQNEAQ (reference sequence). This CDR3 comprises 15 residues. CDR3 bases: TGTGCCAGCAGCTTAGGGGTCAGTCAGGACACTGAAGCTTTCTTT. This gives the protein CASSLGVSQDTEAFF.